These T cell receptor beta chains were read from a single sample in a study of T cell responses to AZD1222 COVID-19 vaccine. Data came from immunoSEQ multiplex PCR; TCRdb stores just in-frame clones and leaves some out. This table holds about 68,000 clones, about nine tenths found once. The input for sequencing was peripheral blood, taken on day 0 of AZD1222 vaccination. These receptors were collected from an adult in good health. The conserved cysteine and the conserved F or W are not part of the CDR3 here. The order of the fields is V gene, CDR3 protein.

TRBV7-2,ASSLGPTPYEQY
TRBV14,ASSQPGSGTYSYEQY
TRBV6-2/TRBV6-3,ASSYEGITGELF
TRBV14,ASSQDERNYGYT
TRBV29-1,SAGTTGELF
TRBV3-1/TRBV3-2,ASSQIAGYSYNEQF
TRBV4-2,ASSQDQGRWDQPQH
TRBV27,ASSPGNYGYT
TRBV24-1,ATSDRKDRGNTEAF
TRBV27,ASSLLSGQMNTEAF
TRBV7-9,ASSTFQETQY
TRBV28,ASISGNTDTQY
TRBV7-8,ASSLVVPSGREETQY
TRBV28,ASSPGPRAGRRNTEAF
TRBV28,ASSLSSRGQDTEAF
TRBV7-9,ASSLGGLNEQF
TRBV5-6,ASSLEGANYGYT
TRBV7-9,ASSLAERGSGELF
TRBV19,ASSSQGAQEQY
TRBV7-8,ASSLAQGTSGRGEQY
TRBV6-5,ASVEWRGQGNTIY
TRBV5-1,ASSSREDAKNIQY
TRBV6-1,ASSEPPAHEQF
TRBV28,ASGDSRSSKLYT
TRBV11-3,ASRGAGADTQY
TRBV5-5,ASSFLFHGQPQH
TRBV4-1,ASSQAQVDTQY
TRBV19,ASSIPGLAGNTGELF
TRBV3-1/TRBV3-2,ASSQDLGQGGEKLF
TRBV19,ASTRRTGDTEAF